This record concerns one TCR beta chain sequence. Its antigen is unidentified. Sequenced by immunoSEQ multiplex PCR; TCRdb stores in-frame clones only, minus some. The sample lists around 45,000 clones; 70% to 90% were seen once. This specimen comes from a study of a mutant IDH1 vaccine in newly diagnosed glioma. For the study at large: Treated patients were roughly 62% male, around 40% female, mean age approximately 40 years. Beforehand, treatment had been radiotherapy, temozolomide, or both; the majority received both. Weeks 35 and 47 hosted visits V12 and V13, respectively.

Documented time point: week 35, safety follow-up. Every vaccination contained 300 ug of the mutant IDH1 20-mer peptide and was paired with topical imiquimod. Each tumor in the donors was a new WHO grade 3 or 4 astrocytoma, IDH1-mutant and ATRX-lost. Germline CDR1 is MNHNS and CDR2 is SASEGT. V gave up 7 bases and J gave up 2 bases, with 18 bases separating them. The CDR3 contains 15 residues. The TCR comes from a middle-aged woman with glioma. The sequenced sample was PBMCs, obtained from a glioma patient whose treatment included an IDH1 peptide vaccine. This rearrangement joins TRBV6-1 to TRBJ2-7; D is possibly TRBD2 (7 bases). The CDR3 DNA reads as TGTGCCAGCAAAGGGGGGGCGGTATATGCCTACGAGCAGTACTTC. It is translated as CASKGGAVYAYEQYF.